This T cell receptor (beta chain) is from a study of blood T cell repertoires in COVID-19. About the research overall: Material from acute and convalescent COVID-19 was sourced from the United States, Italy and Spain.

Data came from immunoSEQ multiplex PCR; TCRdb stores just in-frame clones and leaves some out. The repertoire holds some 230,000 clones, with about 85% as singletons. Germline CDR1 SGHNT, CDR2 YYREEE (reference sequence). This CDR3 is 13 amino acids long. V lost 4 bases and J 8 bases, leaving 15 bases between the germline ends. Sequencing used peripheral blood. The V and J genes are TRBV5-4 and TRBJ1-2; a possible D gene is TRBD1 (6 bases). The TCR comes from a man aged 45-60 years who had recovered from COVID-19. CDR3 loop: CASSHPGVEGYTF. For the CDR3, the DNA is TGTGCCAGCAGCCACCCAGGGGTGGAGGGCTACACCTTC. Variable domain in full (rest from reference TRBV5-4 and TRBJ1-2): ETGVTQSPTHLIKTRGQQVTLRCSSQSGHNTVSWYQQALGQGPQFIFQYYREEENGRGNFPPRFSGLQFPNYSSELNVNALELDDSALYLCASSHPGVEGYTFGSGTRLTVV.